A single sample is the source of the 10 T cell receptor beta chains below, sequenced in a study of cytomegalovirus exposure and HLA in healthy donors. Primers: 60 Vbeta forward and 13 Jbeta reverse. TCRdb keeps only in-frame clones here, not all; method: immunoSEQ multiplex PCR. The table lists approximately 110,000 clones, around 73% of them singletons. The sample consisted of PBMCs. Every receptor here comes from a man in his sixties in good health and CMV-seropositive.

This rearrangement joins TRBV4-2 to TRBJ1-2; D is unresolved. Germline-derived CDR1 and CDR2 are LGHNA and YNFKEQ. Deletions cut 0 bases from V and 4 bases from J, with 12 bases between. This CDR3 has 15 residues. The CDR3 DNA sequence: TGTGCCAGCAGCCAAGATCCCGTGACTCTCTATGGCTACACCTTC. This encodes CASSQDPVTLYGYTF.

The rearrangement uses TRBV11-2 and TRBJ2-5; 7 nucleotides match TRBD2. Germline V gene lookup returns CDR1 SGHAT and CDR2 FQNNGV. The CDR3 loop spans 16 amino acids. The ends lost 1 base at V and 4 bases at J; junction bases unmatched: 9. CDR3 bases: TGTGCCAGCAGCTTAGTCCTGGGGGGGTCGGCAGAGACCCAGTACTTC. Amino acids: CASSLVLGGSAETQYF.

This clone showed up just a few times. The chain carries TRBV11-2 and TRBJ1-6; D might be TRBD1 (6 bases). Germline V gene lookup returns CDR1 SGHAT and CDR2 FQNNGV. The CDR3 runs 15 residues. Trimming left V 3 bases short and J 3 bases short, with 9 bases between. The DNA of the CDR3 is TGTGCCAGCAGCTTTTTGACAGGCTATAATTCACCCCTCCACTTT. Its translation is CASSFLTGYNSPLHF.

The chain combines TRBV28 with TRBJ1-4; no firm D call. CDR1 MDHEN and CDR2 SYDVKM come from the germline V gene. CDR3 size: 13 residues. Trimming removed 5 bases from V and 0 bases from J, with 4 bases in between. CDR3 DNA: TGTGCCAGCAGTCTTGCAACTAATGAAAAACTGTTTTTT. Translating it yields CASSLATNEKLFF.

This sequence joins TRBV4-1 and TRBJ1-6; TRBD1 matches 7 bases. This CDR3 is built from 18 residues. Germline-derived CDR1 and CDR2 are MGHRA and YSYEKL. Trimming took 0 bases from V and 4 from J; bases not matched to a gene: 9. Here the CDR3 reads CASSQEGGGTDYNSPLHF. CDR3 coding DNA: TGCGCCAGCAGCCAAGAGGGTGGGGGGACAGATTATAATTCACCCCTCCACTTT.

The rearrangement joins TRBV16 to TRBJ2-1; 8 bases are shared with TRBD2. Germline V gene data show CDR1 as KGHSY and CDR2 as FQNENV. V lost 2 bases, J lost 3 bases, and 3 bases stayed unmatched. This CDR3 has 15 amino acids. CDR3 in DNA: TGTGCCAGCAGCCAAAACCGGGGGGGCTACAATGAGCAGTTCTTC. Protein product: CASSQNRGGYNEQFF.

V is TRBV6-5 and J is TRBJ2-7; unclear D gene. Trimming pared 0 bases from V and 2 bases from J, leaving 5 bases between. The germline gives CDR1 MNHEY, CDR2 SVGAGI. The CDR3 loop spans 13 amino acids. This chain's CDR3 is CASSYSRTYEQYF. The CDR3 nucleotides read TGTGCCAGCAGTTACTCGAGGACCTACGAGCAGTACTTC.

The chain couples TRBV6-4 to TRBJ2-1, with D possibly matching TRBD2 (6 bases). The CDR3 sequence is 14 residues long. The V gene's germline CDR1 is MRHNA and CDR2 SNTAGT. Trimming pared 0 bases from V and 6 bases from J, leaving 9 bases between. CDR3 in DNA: TGTGCCAGCAGTGACTCCGGGAGATGCAATGAGCAGTTCTTC. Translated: CASSDSGRCNEQFF.

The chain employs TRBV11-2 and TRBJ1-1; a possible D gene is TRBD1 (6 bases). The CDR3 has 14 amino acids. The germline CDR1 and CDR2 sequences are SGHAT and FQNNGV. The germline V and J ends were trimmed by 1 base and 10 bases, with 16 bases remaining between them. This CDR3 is CASSLARSTDRAFF. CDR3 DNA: TGTGCCAGCAGCTTAGCCAGGAGCACGGACAGAGCTTTCTTT.

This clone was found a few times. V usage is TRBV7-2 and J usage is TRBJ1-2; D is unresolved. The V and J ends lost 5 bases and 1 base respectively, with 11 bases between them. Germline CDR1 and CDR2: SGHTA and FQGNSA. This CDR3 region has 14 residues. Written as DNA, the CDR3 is TGTGCCAGCAGCCTAGGGTCGGGTAACTATGGCTACACCTTC. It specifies CASSLGSGNYGYTF.